This TCR beta chain was retrieved from a study of T-cell reconstitution after alpha-beta-depleted transplantation in children. Overall study results and limits: Reportedly, only several hundred clones from non-depleted graft cells drove alpha-beta T-cell counts at about two months. T-cell counts and diversity were attributed mostly to newly produced T cells one year after transplant.

Construction of the TCRbeta library involved unique molecular identifiers. TCRdb reprocessed the PCR reads with MiXCR, giving one entry per CDR3 protein. Of around 580,000 distinct CDR3 sequences listed, roughly a quarter are singletons. Deletions cut 5 bases from V and 3 bases from J, with 14 bases between. Germline loops: CDR1 SGHVS, CDR2 FNYEAQ. The CDR3 spans 14 residues. Remarks on this clonotype: Antigen: not known.

The chain has TRBV7-6 and TRBJ2-7; TRBD1 or TRBD2 may be the D gene (5 bases each). The sequence was collected from a boy younger than two with Wiskott-Aldrich syndrome, due to receive a stem cell transplant. The input for sequencing was PBMCs, taken before TCRalphabeta/CD19-depleted stem cell transplant. The DNA for the CDR3 is TGTGCCAGCAGCCCCCCCGGGGCAGGCTACGAGCAGTACTTC. Its protein is CASSPPGAGYEQYF.